This T cell receptor beta chain was captured by sequencing in a study of T-cell reconstitution after alpha-beta-depleted transplantation in children. Molecular barcoding with unique molecular identifiers was used for the TCRbeta library. TCRdb passed the PCR reads through MiXCR, listing each CDR3 protein once. Of roughly 490,000 distinct CDR3 sequences in the sample, around 10% are singletons; the top ten hold approximately 14%. CDR3 size: 16 residues. After removal of 6 bases from V and 7 bases from J, the junction contained 8 bases not matched to a gene. Germline lookup yields CDR1 SNHLY and CDR2 FYNNEI. This clonotype has more than one count but fewer than ten. Its cognate antigen is unknown. Points from the study as a whole: Newly generated T cells supplied most T-cell counts and diversity one year post-transplant. At day 60, the high TCRbeta diversity found in some patients originated from recipient T cells and thymic progenitors that had survived. Alpha-beta T cells about two months after transplant reportedly derived from several hundred expanded graft clones.

The V call is TRBV2, the J call TRBJ1-6, with 11 nucleotides matching TRBD1. Sequenced here: PBMCs, mostly from graft donor cells, sampled 180 days after TCRalphabeta/CD19-depleted stem cell transplant. The TCR sequence derives from a female patient between 2 and 15 years old who had a stem cell transplant for aplastic anemia, so the T cells may come from the graft donor. This chain's CDR3 is CASSRDRGARNSPLHF. In nucleotides, the CDR3 is TGTGCCAGCAGCAGGGACAGGGGGGCGAGGAATTCACCCCTCCACTTT.